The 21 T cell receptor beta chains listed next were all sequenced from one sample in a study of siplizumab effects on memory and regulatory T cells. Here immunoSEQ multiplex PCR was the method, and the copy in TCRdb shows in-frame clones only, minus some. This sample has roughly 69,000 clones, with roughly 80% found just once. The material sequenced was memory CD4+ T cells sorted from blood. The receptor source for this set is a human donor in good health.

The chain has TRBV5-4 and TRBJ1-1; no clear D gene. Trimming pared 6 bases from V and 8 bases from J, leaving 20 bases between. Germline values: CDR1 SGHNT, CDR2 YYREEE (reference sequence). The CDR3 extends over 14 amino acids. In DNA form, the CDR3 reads TGTGCCAGCACCCGTGAAAGCCTCACAAGGGAAGCTTTCTTT. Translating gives CASTRESLTREAFF.

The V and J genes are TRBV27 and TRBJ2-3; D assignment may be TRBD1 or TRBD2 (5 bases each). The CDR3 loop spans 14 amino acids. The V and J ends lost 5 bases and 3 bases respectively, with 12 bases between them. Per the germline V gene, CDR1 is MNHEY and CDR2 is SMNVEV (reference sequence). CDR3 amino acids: CASSLRDQTDTQYF. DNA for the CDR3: TGTGCCAGCAGTCTCCGGGACCAAACAGATACGCAGTATTTT.

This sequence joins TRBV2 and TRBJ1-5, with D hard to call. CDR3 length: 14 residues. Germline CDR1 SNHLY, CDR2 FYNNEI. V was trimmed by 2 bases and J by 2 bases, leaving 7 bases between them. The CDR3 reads CASSENWGNQPQHF. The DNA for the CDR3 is TGTGCCAGCAGTGAAAATTGGGGCAATCAGCCCCAGCATTTT.

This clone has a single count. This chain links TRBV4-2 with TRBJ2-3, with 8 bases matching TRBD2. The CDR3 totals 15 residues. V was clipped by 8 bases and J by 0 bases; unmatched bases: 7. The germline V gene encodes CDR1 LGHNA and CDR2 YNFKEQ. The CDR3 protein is CASSLSGSSTDTQYF. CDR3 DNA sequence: TGTGCCAGCTCACTAAGCGGGAGTAGCACAGATACGCAGTATTTT.

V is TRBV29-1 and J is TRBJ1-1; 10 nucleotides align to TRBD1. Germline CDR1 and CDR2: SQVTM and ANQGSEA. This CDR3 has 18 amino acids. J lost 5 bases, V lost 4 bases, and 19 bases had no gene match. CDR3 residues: CSVAEISGTGDLKTEAFF. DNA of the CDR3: TGCAGCGTTGCCGAAATTTCCGGGACAGGGGATCTTAAGACTGAAGCTTTCTTT.

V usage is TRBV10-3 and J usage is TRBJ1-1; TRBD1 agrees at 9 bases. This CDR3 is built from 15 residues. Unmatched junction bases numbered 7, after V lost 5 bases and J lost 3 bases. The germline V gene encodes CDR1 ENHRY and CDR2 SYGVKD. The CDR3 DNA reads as TGTGCCATCAGTCCTAAACAGGGGGCGCACACTGAAGCTTTCTTT. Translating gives CAISPKQGAHTEAFF.

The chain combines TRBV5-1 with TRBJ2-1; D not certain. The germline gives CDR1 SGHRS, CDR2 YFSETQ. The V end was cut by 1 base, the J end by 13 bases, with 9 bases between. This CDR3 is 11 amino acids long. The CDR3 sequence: CASSLKVEQFF. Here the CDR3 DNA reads TGCGCCAGCAGCTTGAAAGTAGAACAGTTCTTC.

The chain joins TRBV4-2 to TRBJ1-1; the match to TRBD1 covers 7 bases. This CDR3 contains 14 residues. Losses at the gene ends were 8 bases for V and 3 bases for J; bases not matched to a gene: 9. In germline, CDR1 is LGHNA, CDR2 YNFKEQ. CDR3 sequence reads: CASGSQGSDTEAFF. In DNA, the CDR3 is TGTGCCAGCGGGTCACAGGGGTCTGACACTGAAGCTTTCTTT.

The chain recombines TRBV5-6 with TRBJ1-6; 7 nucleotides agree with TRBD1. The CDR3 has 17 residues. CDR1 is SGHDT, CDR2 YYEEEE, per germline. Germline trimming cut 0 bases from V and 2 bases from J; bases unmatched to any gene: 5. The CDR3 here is CASSLGTGPAYNSPLHF. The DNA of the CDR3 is TGTGCCAGCAGCTTGGGGACAGGACCAGCCTATAATTCACCCCTCCACTTT.

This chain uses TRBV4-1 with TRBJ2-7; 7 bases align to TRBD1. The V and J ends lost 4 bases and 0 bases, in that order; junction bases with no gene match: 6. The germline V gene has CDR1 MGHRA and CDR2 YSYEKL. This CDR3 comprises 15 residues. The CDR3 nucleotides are TGCGCCAGCAGCCCGGGACAGATTTACTCCTACGAGCAGTACTTC. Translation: CASSPGQIYSYEQYF.

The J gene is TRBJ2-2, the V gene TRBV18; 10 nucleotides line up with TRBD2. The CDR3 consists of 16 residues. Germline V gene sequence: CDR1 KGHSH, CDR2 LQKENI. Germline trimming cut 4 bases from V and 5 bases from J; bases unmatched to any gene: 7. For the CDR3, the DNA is TGTGCCAGCTCACTGAGCGGGAGGGCCGGAACCGGGGAGCTGTTTTTT. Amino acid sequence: CASSLSGRAGTGELFF.

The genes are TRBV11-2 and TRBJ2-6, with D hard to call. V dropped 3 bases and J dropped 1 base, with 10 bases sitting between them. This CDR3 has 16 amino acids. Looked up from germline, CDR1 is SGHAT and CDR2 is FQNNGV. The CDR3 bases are TGTGCCAGCAGCTTGGGTCTAAAATCTGGGGCCAACGTCCTGACTTTC. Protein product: CASSLGLKSGANVLTF.

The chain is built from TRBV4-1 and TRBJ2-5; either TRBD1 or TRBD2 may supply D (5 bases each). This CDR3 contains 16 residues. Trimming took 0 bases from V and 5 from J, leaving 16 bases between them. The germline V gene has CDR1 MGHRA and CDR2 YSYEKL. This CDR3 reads CASSQENRGPRETQYF. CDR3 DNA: TGCGCCAGCAGCCAAGAGAATAGGGGACCACGGGAGACCCAGTACTTC.

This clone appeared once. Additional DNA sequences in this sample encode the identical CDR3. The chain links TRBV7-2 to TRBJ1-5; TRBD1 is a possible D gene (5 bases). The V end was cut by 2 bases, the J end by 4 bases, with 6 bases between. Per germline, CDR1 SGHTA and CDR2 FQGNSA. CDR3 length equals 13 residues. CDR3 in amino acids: CASSLRGNQPQHF. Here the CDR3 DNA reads TGTGCCAGCAGCTTAAGGGGAAATCAGCCCCAGCATTTT.

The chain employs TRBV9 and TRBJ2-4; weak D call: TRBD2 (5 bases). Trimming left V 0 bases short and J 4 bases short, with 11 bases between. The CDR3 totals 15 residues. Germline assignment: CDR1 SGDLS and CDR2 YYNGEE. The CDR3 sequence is CASSVGGSEKNIQYF. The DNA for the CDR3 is TGTGCCAGCAGCGTAGGTGGTAGCGAGAAAAACATTCAGTACTTC.

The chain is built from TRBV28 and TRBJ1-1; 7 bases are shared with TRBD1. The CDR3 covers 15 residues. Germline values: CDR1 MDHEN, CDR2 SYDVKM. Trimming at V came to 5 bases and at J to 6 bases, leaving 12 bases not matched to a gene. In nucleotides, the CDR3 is TGTGCCAGCAGTCCATCGACAGGGCTTTTAGCTGAAGCTTTCTTT. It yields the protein CASSPSTGLLAEAFF.

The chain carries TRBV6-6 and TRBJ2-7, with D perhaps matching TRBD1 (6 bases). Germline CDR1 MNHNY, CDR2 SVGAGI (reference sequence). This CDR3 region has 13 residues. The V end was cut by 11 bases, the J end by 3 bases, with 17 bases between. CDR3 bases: TGTGCCTCCGGCCAGGGGCCAAGCTACGAGCAGTACTTC. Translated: CASGQGPSYEQYF.

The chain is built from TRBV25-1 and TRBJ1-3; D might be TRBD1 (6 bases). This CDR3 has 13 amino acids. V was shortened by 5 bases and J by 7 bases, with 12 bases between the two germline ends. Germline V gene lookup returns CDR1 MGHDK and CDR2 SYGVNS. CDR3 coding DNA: TGTGCCAGCAGTACGGGGGCGGGTAACACCATATATTTT. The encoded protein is CASSTGAGNTIYF. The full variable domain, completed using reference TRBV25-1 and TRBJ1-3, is EADIYQTPRYLVIGTGKKITLECSQTMGHDKMYWYQQDPGMELHLIHYSYGVNSTEKGDLSSESTVSRIRTEHFPLTLESARPSHTSQYLCASSTGAGNTIYFGEGSWLTVV.

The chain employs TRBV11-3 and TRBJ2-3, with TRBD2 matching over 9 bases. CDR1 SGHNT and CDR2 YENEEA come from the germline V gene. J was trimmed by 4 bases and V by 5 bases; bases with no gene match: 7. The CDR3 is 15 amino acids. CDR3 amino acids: CASSPSRGGPDTQYF. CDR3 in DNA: TGTGCCAGCAGCCCATCGCGGGGGGGCCCAGATACGCAGTATTTT.

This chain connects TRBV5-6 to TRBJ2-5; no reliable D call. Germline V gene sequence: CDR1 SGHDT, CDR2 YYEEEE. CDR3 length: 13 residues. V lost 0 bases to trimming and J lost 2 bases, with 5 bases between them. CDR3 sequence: CASSLDYQETQYF. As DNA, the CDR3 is TGTGCCAGCAGCTTGGACTATCAAGAGACCCAGTACTTC.

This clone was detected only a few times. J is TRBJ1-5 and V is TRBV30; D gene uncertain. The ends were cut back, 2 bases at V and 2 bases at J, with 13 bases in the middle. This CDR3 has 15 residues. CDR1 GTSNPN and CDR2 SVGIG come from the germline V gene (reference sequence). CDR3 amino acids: CAWSTEDWGNQPQHF. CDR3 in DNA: TGTGCCTGGAGTACCGAGGATTGGGGCAATCAGCCCCAGCATTTT. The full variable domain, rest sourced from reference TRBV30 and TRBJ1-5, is SQTIHQWPATLVQPVGSPLSLECTVEGTSNPNLYWYRQAAGRGLQLLFYSVGIGQISSEVPQNLSASRPQDRQFILSSKKLLLSDSGFYLCAWSTEDWGNQPQHFGDGTRLSIL.